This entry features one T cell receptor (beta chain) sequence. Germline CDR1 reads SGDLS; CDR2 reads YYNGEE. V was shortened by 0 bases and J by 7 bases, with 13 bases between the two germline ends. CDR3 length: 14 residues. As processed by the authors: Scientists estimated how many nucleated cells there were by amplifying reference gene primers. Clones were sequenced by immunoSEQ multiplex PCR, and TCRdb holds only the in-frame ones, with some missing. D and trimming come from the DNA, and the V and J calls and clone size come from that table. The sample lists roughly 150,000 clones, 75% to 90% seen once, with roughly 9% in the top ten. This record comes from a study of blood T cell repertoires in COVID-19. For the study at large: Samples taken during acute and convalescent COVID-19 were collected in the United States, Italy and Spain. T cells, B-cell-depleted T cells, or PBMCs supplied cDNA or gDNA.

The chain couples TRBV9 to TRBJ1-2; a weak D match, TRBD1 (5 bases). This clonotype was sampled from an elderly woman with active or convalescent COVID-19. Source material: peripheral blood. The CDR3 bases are TGTGCCAGCAGCGTAGCGGGGGTGGGTCGTGGCTACACCTTC. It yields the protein CASSVAGVGRGYTF.